What follows are 11 T cell receptor beta chains derived from one specimen sequenced in a study of blood T cell repertoires in COVID-19. TCRdb keeps only in-frame clones here, not all; method: immunoSEQ multiplex PCR. This sample carries roughly 80,000 clones, about 85% of them seen once, and the ten largest clones take 9.1%. Source material: peripheral blood. These receptors were collected from a human donor in a cohort sampled during active COVID-19.

CDR3 sequence reads: CATTGIGSTTEAFF. The CDR3 DNA sequence: TGTGCCACAACGGGGATTGGGAGTACCACTGAAGCTTTCTTT. The rearrangement uses TRBV18 and TRBJ1-1; D is uncertain. The V end lost 10 bases, the J end lost 4 bases, and 19 bases lay between the germline ends. The germline gives CDR1 KGHSH, CDR2 LQKENI. The CDR3 runs 14 residues.

This chain links TRBV6-5 with TRBJ2-7, with D maybe TRBD2 (5 bases). The germline CDR1 and CDR2 sequences are MNHEY and SVGAGI. V dropped 2 bases and J dropped 2 bases, with 10 bases sitting between them. CDR3 length equals 14 residues. This chain's CDR3 is CASSYTTLAYEQYF. CDR3 sequence (DNA): TGTGCCAGCAGTTACACGACACTAGCCTACGAGCAGTACTTC.

This clone is a singleton in its sample. The chain joins TRBV27 to TRBJ2-3, with 8 bases matching TRBD2. CDR3 length: 17 residues. Per germline, CDR1 MNHEY and CDR2 SMNVEV (reference sequence). Losses at the gene ends were 3 bases for V and 6 bases for J; bases not matched to a gene: 14. In DNA form, the CDR3 reads TGTGCCAGCAGTTTTAATCTAGCGGGTATCAGGGCGGATACGCAGTATTTT. Translating gives CASSFNLAGIRADTQYF.

In its sample, this clone was seen a few times. The chain links TRBV3-1 (or the pseudogene TRBV3-2) to TRBJ2-7; 7 bases line up with TRBD2. Trimming at V came to 3 bases and at J to 3 bases, leaving 2 bases not matched to a gene. The CDR3 covers 13 residues. Germline V gives CDR1 LGHDT, CDR2 YNNKEL (reference sequence). The CDR3 region is CASSHAGVYEQYF. The CDR3 nucleotides read TGTGCCAGCAGCCATGCGGGGGTCTACGAGCAGTACTTC.

This sequence joins TRBV3-1 (or the pseudogene TRBV3-2) and TRBJ2-7; TRBD2 matches at 8 bases. CDR1 is LGHDT and CDR2 is YNNKEL in the germline V gene (reference sequence). The junction had 8 bases not matched to a gene; V was cut back by 1 base and J by 6 bases. The CDR3 has 15 residues. This chain's CDR3 is CASSQVRSGGGEQYF. The CDR3 bases are TGTGCCAGCAGCCAAGTTCGTTCGGGAGGGGGCGAGCAGTACTTC.

V is TRBV25-1 and J is TRBJ2-1; no firm D call. This CDR3 is 11 amino acids long. CDR1 and CDR2 from the germline V gene are MGHDK and SYGVNS. The V end lost 8 bases, the J end lost 5 bases, and 7 bases lay between the germline ends. CDR3 sequence reads: CASGRDNEQFF. In nucleotides, the CDR3 is TGTGCCAGCGGTCGGGACAATGAGCAGTTCTTC.

The V call is TRBV18, the J call TRBJ2-2; D call uncertain. The germline V and J ends were trimmed by 5 bases and 3 bases, with 13 bases remaining between them. The CDR3 consists of 15 residues. The germline CDR1 and CDR2 sequences are KGHSH and LQKENI. CDR3 nucleotide sequence: TGTGCCAGCTCAACGATCTTGGCGGACACCGGGGAGCTGTTTTTT. It yields the protein CASSTILADTGELFF.

The V and J genes are TRBV7-2 and TRBJ1-5, with TRBD1 identical over 9 bases. CDR1 and CDR2 (germline): SGHTA, FQGNSA. V lost 5 bases, J lost 4 bases, and 3 bases stayed unmatched. The CDR3 covers 14 residues. The CDR3 protein is CASSLTGGNQPQHF. In DNA, the CDR3 is TGTGCCAGCAGCCTGACAGGGGGAAATCAGCCCCAGCATTTT.

The chain couples TRBV5-4 to TRBJ2-6; a possible D gene is TRBD1 (6 bases). This CDR3 spans 18 amino acids. CDR1 is SGHNT and CDR2 is YYREEE in the germline V gene (reference sequence). The germline V and J ends were trimmed by 2 bases and 1 base, with 16 bases remaining between them. CDR3 sequence: CASSLVSTGLSGANVLTF. The CDR3 DNA reads TGTGCCAGCAGCTTAGTTAGCACAGGGTTGTCTGGGGCCAACGTCCTGACTTTC.

Details on this clone: Other nucleotide sequences from this sample produce the same CDR3. V gene TRBV7-9 combines with J gene TRBJ1-2, with TRBD1 identical over 8 bases. V lost 2 bases to trimming and J lost 3 bases; unmatched junction nucleotides: 2. The germline CDR1 and CDR2 sequences are SEHNR and FQNEAQ (reference sequence). CDR3 length: 14 amino acids. CDR3 sequence (DNA): TGTGCCAGCAGCTTAAACAGGGGGGACTATGGCTACACCTTC. Protein sequence: CASSLNRGDYGYTF.

This rearrangement joins TRBV5-1 to TRBJ1-1; no definite D call. The CDR3 extends over 13 amino acids. V was trimmed by 4 bases and J by 0 bases, leaving 7 bases between them. The germline V gene has CDR1 SGHRS and CDR2 YFSETQ. The CDR3 sequence is CASSRDMNTEAFF. CDR3 nucleotides: TGCGCCAGCAGCCGCGACATGAACACTGAAGCTTTCTTT.